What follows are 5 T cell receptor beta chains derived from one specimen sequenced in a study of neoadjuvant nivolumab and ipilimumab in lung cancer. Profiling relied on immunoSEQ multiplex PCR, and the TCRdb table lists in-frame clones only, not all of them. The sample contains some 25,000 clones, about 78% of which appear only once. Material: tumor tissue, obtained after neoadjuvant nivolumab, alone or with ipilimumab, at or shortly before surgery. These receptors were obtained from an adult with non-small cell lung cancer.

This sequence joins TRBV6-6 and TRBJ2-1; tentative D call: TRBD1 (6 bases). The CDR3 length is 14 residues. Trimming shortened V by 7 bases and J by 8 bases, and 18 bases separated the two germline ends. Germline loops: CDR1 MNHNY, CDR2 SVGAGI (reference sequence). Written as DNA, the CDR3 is TGTGCCAGCACCGAGCGAGGGGGAGCGGATGAGCAGTTCTTC. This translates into CASTERGGADEQFF.

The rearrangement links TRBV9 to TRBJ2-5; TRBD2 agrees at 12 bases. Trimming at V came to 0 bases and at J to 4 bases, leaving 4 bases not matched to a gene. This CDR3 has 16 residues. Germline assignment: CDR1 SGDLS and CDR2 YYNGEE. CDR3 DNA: TGTGCCAGCAGCGTAGGTACTAGCGGGGGGATAGAGACCCAGTACTTC. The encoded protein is CASSVGTSGGIETQYF.

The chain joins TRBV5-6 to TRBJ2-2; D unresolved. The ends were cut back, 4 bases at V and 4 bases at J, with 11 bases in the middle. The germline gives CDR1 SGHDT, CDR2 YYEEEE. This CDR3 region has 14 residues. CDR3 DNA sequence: TGTGCCAGCAGCCGCCAAAGCGTCACCGGGGAGCTGTTTTTT. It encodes CASSRQSVTGELFF.

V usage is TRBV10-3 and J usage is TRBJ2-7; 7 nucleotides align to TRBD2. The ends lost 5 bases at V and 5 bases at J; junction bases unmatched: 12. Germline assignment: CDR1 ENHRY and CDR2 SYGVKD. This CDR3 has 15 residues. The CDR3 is CAISNGGGTNNEQYF. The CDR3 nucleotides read TGTGCCATCAGTAACGGGGGAGGGACGAACAACGAGCAGTACTTC.

The CDR3 loop reads CASTAAAETQYF. Here the CDR3 DNA reads TGTGCCAGCACCGCGGCGGCCGAGACCCAGTACTTC. The genes are TRBV7-2 and TRBJ2-5; D ambiguous. CDR1 is SGHTA and CDR2 is FQGNSA in the germline V gene. The CDR3 consists of 12 residues. With 7 bases removed from V and 5 bases from J, the gap between germline ends came to 11 bases.